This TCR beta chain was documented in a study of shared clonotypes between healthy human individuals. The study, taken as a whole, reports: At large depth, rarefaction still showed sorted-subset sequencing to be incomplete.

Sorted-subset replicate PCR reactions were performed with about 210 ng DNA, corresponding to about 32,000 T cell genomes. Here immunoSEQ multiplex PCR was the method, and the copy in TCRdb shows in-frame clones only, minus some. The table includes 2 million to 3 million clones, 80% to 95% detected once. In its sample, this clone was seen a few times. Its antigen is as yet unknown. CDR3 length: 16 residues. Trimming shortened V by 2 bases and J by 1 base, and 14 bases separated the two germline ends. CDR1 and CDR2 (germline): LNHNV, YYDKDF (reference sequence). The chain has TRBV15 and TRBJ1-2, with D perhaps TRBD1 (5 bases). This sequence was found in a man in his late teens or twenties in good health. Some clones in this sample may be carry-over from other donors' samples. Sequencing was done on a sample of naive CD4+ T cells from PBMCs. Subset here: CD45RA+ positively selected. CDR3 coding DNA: TGTGCCACCAGCAGATCAAACAGGAGGGGTAACTATGGCTACACCTTC. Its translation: CATSRSNRRGNYGYTF.